The T cell receptor (beta chain) under discussion was sequenced for a study of shared T cell receptors in the human thymus. CDR1 is SGHNT, CDR2 YYREEE, per germline (reference sequence). There are 15 residues in the CDR3. V was shortened by 2 bases and J by 0 bases, with 11 bases between the two germline ends. Libraries were prepared by immunoSEQ multiplex PCR; TCRdb keeps only in-frame clonotypes and omits some of them. The data show 500,000 to 850,000 clones, about 90% seen once. The same data also went into a second study, on human thymus T cells. That investigation notes: Donation was from healthy Finnish infants who were having corrective surgery that addressed congenital heart defects. The source of the thymus tissue was resections taken during corrective heart surgery. Thymic and blood repertoires showed apparently biased V and J gene usage. Related studies noted strongly shared thymic repertoires across unrelated people.

The rearrangement joins TRBV5-4 to TRBJ1-2, with D perhaps matching TRBD1 (5 bases). The TCR comes from a boy under two years old with a congenital heart defect. The sample was thymocytes. CDR3 region: CASSFVGPANYGYTF. The CDR3 coding sequence is TGTGCCAGCAGCTTTGTGGGGCCAGCTAACTATGGCTACACCTTC.